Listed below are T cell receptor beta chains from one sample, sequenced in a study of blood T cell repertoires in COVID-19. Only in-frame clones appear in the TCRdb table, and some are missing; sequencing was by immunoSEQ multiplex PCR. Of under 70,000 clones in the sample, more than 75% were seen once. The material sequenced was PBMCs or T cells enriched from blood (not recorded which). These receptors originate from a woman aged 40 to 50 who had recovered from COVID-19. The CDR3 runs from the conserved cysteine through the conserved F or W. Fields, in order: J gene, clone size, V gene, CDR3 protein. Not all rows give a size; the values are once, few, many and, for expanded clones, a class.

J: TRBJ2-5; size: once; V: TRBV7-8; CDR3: CASSAGLANRETQYF
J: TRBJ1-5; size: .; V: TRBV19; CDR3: CASSTTGGGNQPQHF
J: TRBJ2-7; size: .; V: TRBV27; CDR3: CASSLYRGDEQYF
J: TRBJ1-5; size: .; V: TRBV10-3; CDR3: CAISEASQYGSQPQHF
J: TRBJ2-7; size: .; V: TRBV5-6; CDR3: CASSGSDSDYEQYF
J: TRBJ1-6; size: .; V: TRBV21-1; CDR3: CASSTLSRTGRVVSPLHF
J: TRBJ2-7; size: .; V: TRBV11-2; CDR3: CASSQTAESSYEQYF
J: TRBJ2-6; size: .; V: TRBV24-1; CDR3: CATRRISGANVLTF
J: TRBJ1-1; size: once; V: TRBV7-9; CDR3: CARGRPRDRDMNTEAFF
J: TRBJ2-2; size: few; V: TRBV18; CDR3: CASSPGQNTGELFF
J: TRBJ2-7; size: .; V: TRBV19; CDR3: CASSKTSGVYEQYF
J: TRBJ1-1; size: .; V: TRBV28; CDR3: CASSAQVPNTEAFF
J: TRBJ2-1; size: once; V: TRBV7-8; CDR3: CASSLEIVSYNEQFF
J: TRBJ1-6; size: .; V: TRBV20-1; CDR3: CSASGTGLDSPLHF
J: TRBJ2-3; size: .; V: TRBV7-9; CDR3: CASSLSADTQYF
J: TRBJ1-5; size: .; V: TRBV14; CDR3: CASSQGSDRPYNF
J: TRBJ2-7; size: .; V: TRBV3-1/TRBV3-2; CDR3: CASSPRTPGLAGGYSAEQYF
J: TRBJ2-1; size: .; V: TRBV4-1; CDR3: CASSQPPGQGYGGSYNEQFF
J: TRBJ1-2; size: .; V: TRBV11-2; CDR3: CASSSLPQGTNYGYTF
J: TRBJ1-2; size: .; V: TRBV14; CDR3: CARAGTGDGYTF
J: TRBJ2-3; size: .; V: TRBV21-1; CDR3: CASSSWGLAGGDTQYF
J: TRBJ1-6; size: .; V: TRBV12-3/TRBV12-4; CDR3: CASSFENSPLHF
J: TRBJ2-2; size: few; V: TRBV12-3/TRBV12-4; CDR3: CASILTSVGELFF
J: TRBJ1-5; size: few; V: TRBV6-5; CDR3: CASRPPAGGNQPQHF
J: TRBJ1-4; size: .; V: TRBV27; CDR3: CASSLSRAGNEKLFF
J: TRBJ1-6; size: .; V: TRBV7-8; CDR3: CASSYEWGRDSPLHF
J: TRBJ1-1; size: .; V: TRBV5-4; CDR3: CASSGGTGVTEAFF
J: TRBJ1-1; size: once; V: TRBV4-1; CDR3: CASSRVRMNTEAFF
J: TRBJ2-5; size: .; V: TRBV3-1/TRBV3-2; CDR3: CASSPRFGTGGQETQYF
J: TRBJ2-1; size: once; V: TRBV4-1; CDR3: CASSLRTSTYNEQFF
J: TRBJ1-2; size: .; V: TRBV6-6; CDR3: CASSRRMGDRAYGYTF
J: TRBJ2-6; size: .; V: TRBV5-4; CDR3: CASSLVGLGTESSGANVLTF
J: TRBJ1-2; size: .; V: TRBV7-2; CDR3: CASSPQTGANYGYTF
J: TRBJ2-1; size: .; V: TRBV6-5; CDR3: CASSNSRGQYDEQFF
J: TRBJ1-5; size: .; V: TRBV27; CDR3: CASSPGGAWHF
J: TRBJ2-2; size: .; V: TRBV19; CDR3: CASSERDYPSGELFF
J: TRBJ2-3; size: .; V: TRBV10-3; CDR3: CAIKGAFSTDTQYF
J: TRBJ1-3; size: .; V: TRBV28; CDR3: CASRWPAGNTIYF
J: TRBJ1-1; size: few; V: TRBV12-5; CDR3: CASGLYLGLRGTEAFF
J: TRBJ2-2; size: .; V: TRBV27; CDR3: CASSPGQSNTGELFF
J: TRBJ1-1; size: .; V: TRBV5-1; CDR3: CASSLGTGIRGEAFF
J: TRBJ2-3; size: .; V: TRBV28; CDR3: CASSSGLAGHTDTQYF
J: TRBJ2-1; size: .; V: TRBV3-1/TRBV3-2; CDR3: CASSQDRGSAYNEQFF
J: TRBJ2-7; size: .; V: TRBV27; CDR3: CASSPPTGIYEQYF
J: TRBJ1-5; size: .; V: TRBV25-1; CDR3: CASSEVGEVQPQHF
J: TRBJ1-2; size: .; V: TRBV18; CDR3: CASSPGTGDYGYTF
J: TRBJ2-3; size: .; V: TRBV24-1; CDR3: CATSELAGGLGRDTQYF
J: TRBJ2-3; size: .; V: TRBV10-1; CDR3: CASSPMGAGGTSTDTQYF
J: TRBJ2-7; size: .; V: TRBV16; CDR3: CASSQEQRDSRYEQYF
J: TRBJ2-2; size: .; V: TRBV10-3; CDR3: CAISETQAGNTGELFF
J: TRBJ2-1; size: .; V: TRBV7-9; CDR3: CASSLILNEQFF
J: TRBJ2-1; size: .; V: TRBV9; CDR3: CASSVQTSGGVNEQFF
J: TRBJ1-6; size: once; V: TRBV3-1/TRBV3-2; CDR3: CASSRQLGQTYSPLHF
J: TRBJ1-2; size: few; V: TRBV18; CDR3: CASSPGQGREYGYTF